This T cell receptor (beta chain) is from a study of cytomegalovirus exposure and HLA in healthy donors. TCRdb's table, derived via immunoSEQ multiplex PCR, lists solely in-frame clones and lacks some. The sample contains approximately 200,000 clones, approximately 80% of which appear only once. Study findings and constraints: For cytomegalovirus status, the classifier reportedly gave diagnoses with high specificity and sensitivity. Rare TCR sequences predominated, though certain public TCRs were found in many donors. The study recorded some 160 TCR beta chains that were cytomegalovirus-associated.

This CDR3 spans 14 amino acids. Germline loops: CDR1 MNHNS, CDR2 SASEGT. Trimming stripped 7 bases from V and 1 base from J, with 13 bases between. Concerning this clone: Its cognate antigen is unknown.

Separation from the approximately 660-subject first cohort characterized the roughly 110-subject validation cohort, to which the donors belonged. Sequencing was done on a sample of PBMCs. The sequence came from a man between 18 and 29 years old in good health and CMV-seropositive. The chain uses TRBV6-1 and TRBJ1-1; a weak D match, TRBD1 (6 bases). CDR3 loop: CASMLGGANTEAFF. The DNA of the CDR3 is TGTGCCAGCATGCTAGGGGGGGCGAACACTGAAGCTTTCTTT.